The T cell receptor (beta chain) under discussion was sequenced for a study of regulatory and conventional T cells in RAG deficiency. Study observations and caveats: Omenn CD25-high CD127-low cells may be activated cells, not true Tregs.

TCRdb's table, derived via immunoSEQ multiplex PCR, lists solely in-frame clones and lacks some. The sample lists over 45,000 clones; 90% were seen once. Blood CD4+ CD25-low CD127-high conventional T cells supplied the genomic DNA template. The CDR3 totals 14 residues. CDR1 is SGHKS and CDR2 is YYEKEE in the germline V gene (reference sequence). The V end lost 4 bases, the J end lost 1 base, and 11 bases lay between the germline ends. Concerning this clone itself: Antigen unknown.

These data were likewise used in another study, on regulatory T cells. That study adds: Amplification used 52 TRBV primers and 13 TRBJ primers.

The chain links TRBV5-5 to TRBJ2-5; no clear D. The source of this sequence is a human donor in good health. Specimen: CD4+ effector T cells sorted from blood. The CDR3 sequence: CASSPQKSQETQYF. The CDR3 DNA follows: TGTGCCAGCAGCCCACAGAAATCCCAAGAGACCCAGTACTTC.